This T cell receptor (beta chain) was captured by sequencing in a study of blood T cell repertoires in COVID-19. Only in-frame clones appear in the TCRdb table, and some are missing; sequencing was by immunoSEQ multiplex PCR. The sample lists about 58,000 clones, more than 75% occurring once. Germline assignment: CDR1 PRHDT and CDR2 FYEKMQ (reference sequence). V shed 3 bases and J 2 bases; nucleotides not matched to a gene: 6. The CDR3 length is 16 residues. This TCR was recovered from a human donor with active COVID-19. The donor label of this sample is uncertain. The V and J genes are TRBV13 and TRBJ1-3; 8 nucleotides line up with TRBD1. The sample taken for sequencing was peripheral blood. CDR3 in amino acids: CASSFVPRGPGNTIYF. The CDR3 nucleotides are TGTGCCAGCAGCTTCGTCCCCAGGGGGCCTGGAAACACCATATATTTT.